The rows below give T cell receptor beta chains drawn from one sample of a study of shared clonotypes between healthy human individuals. The protocol was immunoSEQ multiplex PCR, while the TCRdb copy is restricted to in-frame clones and leaves out a portion. The sample lists about 520,000 clones; approximately 84% were seen once. What was sequenced was PBMCs. These receptors originate from a woman aged 40 to 49 in good health. Some clones in this sample may be carry-over from other donors' samples. CDR3s leave out the opening cysteine and the closing phenylalanine or tryptophan. The order of the fields is clone size, D gene, J gene, V gene, CDR3 protein. D genes are given only for firm matches. The size entry is marked missing in some rows and otherwise reads once, few, many or a size class.

- - TRBJ2-5 TRBV30 AWSRGSKETQY
- - TRBJ2-6 TRBV4-1 ASSQDPGGPGANVLT
- - TRBJ1-1 TRBV6-5 ASSYVPGFTEAF
many - TRBJ2-1 TRBV4-2 ASSQDRNSYNEQF
- TRBD1 TRBJ2-1 TRBV11-2 ASSSSGGQGRYGEQF
- TRBD2 TRBJ2-2 TRBV5-1 ASSFLASGRAAGELF
- - TRBJ2-7 TRBV27 ASSTIQGLSYEQY
- - TRBJ1-1 TRBV15 ATSSPGRDTEAF
- - TRBJ2-3 TRBV4-2 ASSQVEGSGTDTQY
- TRBD2 TRBJ2-5 TRBV5-1 ASSPGLPQETQY
many - TRBJ2-1 TRBV7-6 ASSQTSSREQF
- TRBD2 TRBJ2-1 TRBV7-2 ASSRRGSGTREQF
- - TRBJ1-5 TRBV2 ASSERARRRPQH
- - TRBJ1-1 TRBV14 ASSQYSGRNTEAF
many TRBD2 TRBJ2-1 TRBV15 ATSGTRSSYNEQF
once - TRBJ2-1 TRBV4-1 ASSLGLPYNEQF